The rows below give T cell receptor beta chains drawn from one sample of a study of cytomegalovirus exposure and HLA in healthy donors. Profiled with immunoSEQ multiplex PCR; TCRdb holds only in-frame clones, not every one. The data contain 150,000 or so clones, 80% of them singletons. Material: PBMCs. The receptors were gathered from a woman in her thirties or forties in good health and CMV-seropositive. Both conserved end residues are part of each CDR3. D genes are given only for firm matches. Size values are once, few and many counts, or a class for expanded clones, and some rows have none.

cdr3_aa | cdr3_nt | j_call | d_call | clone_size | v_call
CASSLVASGSNEQFF | TGCGCCAGCAGCTTGGTGGCTAGCGGGAGTAATGAGCAGTTCTTC | TRBJ2-1 | TRBD2 | NA | TRBV5-1
CASRGGYNEQFF | TGTGCCAGCAGGGGGGGTTACAATGAGCAGTTCTTC | TRBJ2-1 | NA | NA | TRBV27
CASSPRTGNPNQPQHF | TGTGCCAGCAGTCCCCGGACAGGGAATCCCAATCAGCCCCAGCATTTT | TRBJ1-5 | TRBD1 | NA | TRBV25-1
CASSLAGTGSGEQYF | TGTGCCAGCAGCTTAGCCGGGACAGGGTCGGGCGAGCAGTACTTC | TRBJ2-7 | TRBD1 | NA | TRBV7-8
CASSLYGGRLSNQPQHF | TGTGCCAGCAGCTTATACGGGGGGCGTTTGAGCAATCAGCCCCAGCATTTT | TRBJ1-5 | NA | NA | TRBV7-2
CASSIGPDRVNSPLHF | TGTGCCAGCAGCATAGGGCCGGACAGGGTTAATTCACCCCTCCACTTT | TRBJ1-6 | TRBD1 | NA | TRBV5-4
CASSSGLATDTQYF | TGTGCCAGCAGTTCTGGACTAGCGACAGATACGCAGTATTTT | TRBJ2-3 | TRBD2 | NA | TRBV27
CAITQGGLAGVDTQYF | TGTGCCATCACCCAAGGGGGGCTAGCGGGAGTGGATACGCAGTATTTT | TRBJ2-3 | TRBD2 | NA | TRBV10-3
CASRTDRQGRNTGELFF | TGTGCCAGTAGAACCGACAGGCAGGGAAGGAACACCGGGGAGCTGTTTTTT | TRBJ2-2 | NA | NA | TRBV19
CSVGGLAGGPSEQYF | TGCAGCGTTGGAGGGCTAGCGGGAGGGCCATCCGAGCAGTACTTC | TRBJ2-7 | TRBD2 | NA | TRBV29-1
CASSSDEQHGRAHNEQFF | TGTGCCAGCAGCTCGGACGAGCAACACGGGAGGGCCCACAATGAGCAGTTCTTC | TRBJ2-1 | TRBD2 | NA | TRBV11-2
CASSLREGGKNIQYF | TGTGCCAGTAGTCTACGGGAGGGGGGCAAAAACATTCAGTACTTC | TRBJ2-4 | TRBD2 | many | TRBV19
CSVAQAGGERAFF | TGCAGCGTTGCCCAGGCCGGGGGGGAGAGAGCTTTCTTT | TRBJ1-1 | NA | NA | TRBV29-1
CSVEQMNTEAFF | TGCAGCGTTGAACAGATGAACACTGAAGCTTTCTTT | TRBJ1-1 | NA | once | TRBV29-1
CASSDRTGPPGELFF | TGTGCCAGCAGTGACCGGACAGGGCCCCCCGGGGAGCTGTTTTTT | TRBJ2-2 | TRBD1 | NA | TRBV6-1
CASSTGQGVGYTF | TGCGCCAGCAGCACGGGACAGGGTGTCGGCTACACCTTC | TRBJ1-2 | TRBD1 | NA | TRBV5-1
CAWSEGGSNQPQHF | TGTGCCTGGAGTGAAGGCGGTAGCAATCAGCCCCAGCATTTT | TRBJ1-5 | NA | NA | TRBV30
CASSRTSGVTYEQYF | TGCGCCAGCAGTCGGACTAGCGGGGTTACCTACGAGCAGTACTTC | TRBJ2-7 | TRBD2 | NA | TRBV5-1
CASSQGADLHF | TGTGCCAGCAGCCAAGGGGCCGACCTCCACTTT | TRBJ1-6 | NA | NA | TRBV4-2
CASSIRRLADNTGELFF | TGTGCCAGCAGCATCCGACGACTAGCGGATAACACCGGGGAGCTGTTTTTT | TRBJ2-2 | TRBD2 | NA | TRBV7-8
CASRSYVGANTEAFF | TGTGCCAGCAGGTCATATGTGGGGGCCAACACTGAAGCTTTCTTT | TRBJ1-1 | NA | NA | TRBV27
CATSRGVSGAKNIQYF | TGTGCCACCAGCAGAGGGGTTAGCGGAGCCAAAAACATTCAGTACTTC | TRBJ2-4 | NA | NA | TRBV15
CASSELVKREGAGNEQFF | TGTGCCAGCAGTGAATTGGTTAAGCGGGAGGGGGCTGGCAATGAGCAGTTCTTC | TRBJ2-1 | TRBD2 | NA | TRBV25-1
CASSANRGPYQETQYF | TGCGCCAGCAGCGCGAACAGGGGACCGTACCAAGAGACCCAGTACTTC | TRBJ2-5 | TRBD1 | few | TRBV5-1
CASVRLAGGVNEQFF | TGTGCCAGTGTTAGACTAGCGGGAGGGGTCAATGAGCAGTTCTTC | TRBJ2-1 | TRBD2 | NA | TRBV19
CASSARGQSYGYTF | TGTGCCAGCAGCGCCCGAGGGCAGTCCTATGGCTACACCTTC | TRBJ1-2 | NA | once | TRBV7-9
CASSSRQPNTEAFF | TGTGCCAGTAGTTCGAGACAGCCGAACACTGAAGCTTTCTTT | TRBJ1-1 | NA | NA | TRBV19
CASSGHRISYEQYF | TGTGCCAGCAGTGGGCACAGGATCTCCTACGAGCAGTACTTC | TRBJ2-7 | NA | few | TRBV6-1
CAWEQGLGGTDTQYF | TGTGCCTGGGAGCAGGGACTAGGAGGCACAGATACGCAGTATTTT | TRBJ2-3 | TRBD2 | NA | TRBV30
CASSFGQGANEQYF | TGCGCCAGCAGCTTCGGACAGGGGGCGAACGAGCAGTACTTC | TRBJ2-7 | TRBD1 | NA | TRBV5-1
CASSEGAGYEQYF | TGTGCCAGCAGCGAGGGGGCGGGCTACGAGCAGTACTTC | TRBJ2-7 | TRBD1 | NA | TRBV7-9
CASRPTSGLLSETQYF | TGTGCCAGCAGACCAACTAGCGGCCTACTGTCAGAGACCCAGTACTTC | TRBJ2-5 | TRBD2 | NA | TRBV28
CASSFSDRGHQPQHF | TGTGCCAGCAGTTTTTCTGACAGGGGGCATCAGCCCCAGCATTTT | TRBJ1-5 | TRBD1 | NA | TRBV2
CASSQEGDMNTEAFF | TGCGCCAGCAGCCAAGAAGGGGATATGAACACTGAAGCTTTCTTT | TRBJ1-1 | NA | NA | TRBV4-1
CASSQGRPGTGRCEAFF | TGTGCCAGCAGCCAGGGCCGTCCCGGGACAGGGAGATGTGAAGCTTTCTTT | TRBJ1-1 | TRBD1 | once | TRBV14
CASSEKGTGVEKLFF | TGTGCCAGCAGTGAAAAGGGTACAGGAGTCGAAAAACTGTTTTTT | TRBJ1-4 | NA | NA | TRBV2
CASAVGTREEETQYF | TGCGCCAGCGCTGTCGGGACTCGGGAGGAAGAGACCCAGTACTTC | TRBJ2-5 | TRBD2 | NA | TRBV5-1
CSATGTGGEKLFF | TGCAGCGCAACCGGGACAGGGGGTGAAAAACTGTTTTTT | TRBJ1-4 | TRBD1 | NA | TRBV29-1
CASSDGTSGFSYNEQFF | TGTGCCAGCAGTGATGGGACTAGCGGGTTTTCCTACAATGAGCAGTTCTTC | TRBJ2-1 | TRBD2 | NA | TRBV2
CASSSRVGEKLFF | TGTGCCAGCAGCTCCAGGGTGGGAGAAAAACTGTTTTTT | TRBJ1-4 | NA | once | TRBV9
CASSEASSGGLSYEQYF | TGTGCCAGCAGTGAAGCGTCTAGCGGGGGGCTCTCCTACGAGCAGTACTTC | TRBJ2-7 | TRBD2 | NA | TRBV6-1
CASSYGLAGEQFF | TGTGCCAGCAGTTATGGACTAGCGGGCGAGCAGTTCTTC | TRBJ2-1 | TRBD2 | NA | TRBV27
CASSLDIPSYEQYF | TGTGCCAGCAGTTTAGACATTCCCTCCTACGAGCAGTACTTC | TRBJ2-7 | NA | NA | TRBV11-2
CASTPQDNQPQHF | TGTGCCAGCACCCCCCAGGATAATCAGCCCCAGCATTTT | TRBJ1-5 | NA | few | TRBV6-1